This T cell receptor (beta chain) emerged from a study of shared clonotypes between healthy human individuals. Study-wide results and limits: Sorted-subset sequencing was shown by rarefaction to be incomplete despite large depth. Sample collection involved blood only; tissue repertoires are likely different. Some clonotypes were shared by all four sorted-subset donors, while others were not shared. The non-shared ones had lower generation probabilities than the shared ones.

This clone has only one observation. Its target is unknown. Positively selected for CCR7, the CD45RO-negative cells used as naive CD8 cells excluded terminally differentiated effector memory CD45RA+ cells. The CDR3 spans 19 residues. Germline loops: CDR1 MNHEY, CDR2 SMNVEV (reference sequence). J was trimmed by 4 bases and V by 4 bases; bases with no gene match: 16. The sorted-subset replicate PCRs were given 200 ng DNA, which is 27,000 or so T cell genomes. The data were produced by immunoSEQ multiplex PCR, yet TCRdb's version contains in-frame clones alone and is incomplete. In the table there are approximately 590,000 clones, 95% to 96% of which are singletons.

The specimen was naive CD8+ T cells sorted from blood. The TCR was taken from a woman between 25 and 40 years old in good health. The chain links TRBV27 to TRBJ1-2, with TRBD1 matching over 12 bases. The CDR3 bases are TGTGCCAGCAGTTATTCTGGGGGGACAGGGGGCGTGGTGGGCTATGGCTACACCTTC. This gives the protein CASSYSGGTGGVVGYGYTF.